The text below deals with one T cell receptor (beta chain). It was with 60 Vbeta and 13 Jbeta primers that the PCR ran. Only in-frame clones appear in the TCRdb table, and some are missing; sequencing was by immunoSEQ multiplex PCR. The sample includes around 150,000 clones, 60% to 80% of them seen just once. This CDR3 contains 15 residues. Losses at the gene ends were 4 bases for V and 3 bases for J; bases not matched to a gene: 8. CDR1 is LNHDA and CDR2 is SQIVND in the germline V gene (reference sequence). The data stem from a study of cytomegalovirus exposure and HLA in healthy donors. The chain joins TRBV19 to TRBJ2-5; 7 nucleotides agree with TRBD1. Sequencing was carried out using PBMCs. The origin of this receptor is a male donor in good health and CMV-seronegative. The CDR3 protein is CASSTRDRPKETQYF. CDR3 in DNA: TGTGCCAGTAGTACCCGGGACAGACCGAAAGAGACCCAGTACTTC.